The 12 T cell receptor beta chains presented below share a single source sample, sequenced in a study of blood T cell repertoires in COVID-19. Some clones are missing from TCRdb's copy, which holds only in-frame ones; the method was immunoSEQ multiplex PCR. The sample has approximately 170,000 clones, around 85% seen once; the top ten hold 5.5% to 8%. Sequencing was done on a sample of peripheral blood. Receptor source: a man older than 75 with COVID-19, enrolled during active disease.

This clone was seen more than once but under ten times. The chain couples TRBV7-9 to TRBJ1-2, with unresolved D. Germline assignment: CDR1 SEHNR and CDR2 FQNEAQ (reference sequence). V was pared by 7 bases and J by 8 bases, with 14 bases between. This CDR3 comprises 12 residues. The CDR3 region is CASTLTLGGYTF. CDR3 nucleotide sequence: TGTGCCAGCACTCTGACCCTGGGCGGCTACACCTTC.

This clone was found once. The chain joins TRBV2 to TRBJ2-2, with TRBD1 matching 8 bases. From germline, CDR1 is SNHLY and CDR2 FYNNEI. V trimming: 0 bases; J trimming: 1 base; junction bases outside the gene matches: 4. The CDR3 loop spans 17 amino acids. This CDR3 reads CASSEAPGTGNTGELFF. CDR3 bases: TGTGCCAGCAGTGAAGCCCCCGGGACAGGGAACACCGGGGAGCTGTTTTTT. The full variable domain, its missing parts supplied by reference TRBV2 and TRBJ2-2, is EPEVTQTPSHQVTQMGQEVILRCVPISNHLYFYWYRQILGQKVEFLVSFYNNEISEKSEIFDDQFSVERPDGSNFTLKIRSTKLEDSAMYFCASSEAPGTGNTGELFFGEGSRLTVL.

This chain connects TRBV2 to TRBJ1-4, with 8 nucleotides matching TRBD1. The ends lost 5 bases at V and 7 bases at J; junction bases unmatched: 6. Per the germline V gene, CDR1 is SNHLY and CDR2 is FYNNEI. The CDR3 runs to 14 residues. The CDR3 region is CASSLGQGSEKLFF. CDR3 DNA: TGTGCCAGCAGTTTAGGACAGGGTAGTGAAAAACTGTTTTTT.

The chain combines TRBV5-1 with TRBJ1-4; 7 nucleotides line up with TRBD1. Unmatched junction bases numbered 0, after V lost 1 base and J lost 6 bases. The germline CDR1 and CDR2 sequences are SGHRS and YFSETQ. The CDR3 is 13 amino acids. In nucleotides, the CDR3 is TGCGCCAGCAGCTTGCAGGGGGATGAAAAACTGTTTTTT. It specifies CASSLQGDEKLFF.

This chain joins TRBV7-2 and TRBJ2-3; 11 bases agree with TRBD2. This CDR3 has 19 residues. V was clipped by 5 bases and J by 3 bases; unmatched bases: 16. In germline, CDR1 is SGHTA, CDR2 FQGNSA. The CDR3 DNA sequence: TGTGCCAGCAGCCCGGGGGAGCTAGCGGGGGGCCCCAAGACAGATACGCAGTATTTT. Its protein product is CASSPGELAGGPKTDTQYF.

CDR3 sequence reads: CASSYLRADTQYF. The CDR3 DNA follows: TGTGCCAGCAGTTACCTCCGGGCAGATACGCAGTATTTT. This rearrangement joins TRBV6-5 to TRBJ2-3; D not certain. V lost 2 bases and J 4 bases, leaving 7 bases between the germline ends. Per the germline V gene, CDR1 is MNHEY and CDR2 is SVGAGI. This CDR3 is 13 amino acids long.

This chain links TRBV2 with TRBJ2-2; D not certain. The germline gives CDR1 SNHLY, CDR2 FYNNEI. This CDR3 is 14 amino acids long. V dropped 6 bases and J dropped 0 bases, with 8 bases sitting between them. The CDR3 region has the DNA TGTGCCAGCAGGAATTTAGCGAACACCGGGGAGCTGTTTTTT. This codes for CASRNLANTGELFF.

This rearrangement joins TRBV7-3 to TRBJ2-3; D is unresolved. V gave up 5 bases and J gave up 2 bases, with 8 bases separating them. CDR3 size: 13 residues. Germline V lookup: CDR1 SGHTA, CDR2 FQGTGA. The CDR3 bases are TGTGCCAGCAGCCCCTCTTCCACAGATACGCAGTATTTT. Its translation: CASSPSSTDTQYF.

The chain recombines TRBV2 with TRBJ2-3; D is uncertain. The V gene lost 7 bases and the J gene lost 1 base, with 6 bases spanning the gap. Germline V gene sequence: CDR1 SNHLY, CDR2 FYNNEI. This CDR3 region has 12 residues. CDR3 protein: CASNPGTDTQYF. The DNA of the CDR3 is TGTGCCAGCAATCCTGGCACAGATACGCAGTATTTT.

The chain is built from TRBV21-1 and TRBJ1-2; the table's D call TRBD1 went unverified against the DNA. TRBV21-1 is recorded as a pseudogene. This CDR3 region has 15 residues. In nucleotides, the CDR3 is TGTGCCAGCAGCAAAGTGGGCAGGCGCCCGTACGGCTACACCTTC. Amino acid sequence: CASSKVGRRPYGYTF.

The V gene is TRBV11-2, the J gene TRBJ2-7, with TRBD1 matching 8 bases. CDR3 length: 14 amino acids. The V gene end was trimmed by 5 bases and the J gene end by 1 base; junction bases not matched to a gene: 4. Germline V gives CDR1 SGHAT, CDR2 FQNNGV. The CDR3 sequence: CASSTDRVSYEQYF. DNA of the CDR3: TGTGCCAGCAGCACGGACAGGGTTTCCTACGAGCAGTACTTC.

DNA for the CDR3: TGTGCCAGCAGTGATACCGGCGGGAACTATGGCTACACCTTC. Protein: CASSDTGGNYGYTF. The chain uses TRBV25-1 and TRBJ1-2; D remains ambiguous. CDR1 and CDR2 from the germline V gene are MGHDK and SYGVNS. The V gene lost 3 bases and the J gene lost 2 bases, with 10 bases spanning the gap. The CDR3 loop spans 14 amino acids.